One and the same sample provided the 18 T cell receptor beta chains below, sequenced in a study of beta chain bispecific antibodies for T cell cancers. Each CDR3 protein is one row after TCRdb ran MiXCR on the 5' RACE reads. The sample consists of 15,000 to 20,000 distinct CDR3 sequences, roughly 1.9% of them appearing once. The antigens these receptors bind are not known. Whole-study findings and limits: The leukemia cells, rather than normal T cells, gave most of the targeted TRBV signal.

Either OKT3 anti-CD3 antibody or CD3/CD28 beads expanded T cells from blood mononuclear cells over roughly 3 days. The sample was healthy donor T cells cultured with leukemia cells. These receptors were collected from a human donor in good health. Some clones in this sample may be carry-over from other donors' samples.

The rearrangement uses TRBV7-6 and TRBJ1-1; maybe TRBD1 (5 bases). Germline V gives CDR1 SGHVS, CDR2 FNYEAQ. The CDR3 extends over 13 amino acids. V lost 4 bases to trimming and J lost 5 bases, with 11 bases between them. CDR3 loop: CASSSLGGTEAFF. CDR3 sequence (DNA): TGTGCCAGCAGCTCCCTGGGGGGAACTGAAGCTTTCTTT.

Concerning this clonotype: A much larger clonotype is one base distant, so this may be a read error. The chain links TRBV2 to TRBJ1-3; no reliable D call. V shed 11 bases and J shed 4 bases, with 9 bases lying between them. The CDR3 covers 11 residues. Germline CDR1 SNHLY, CDR2 FYNNEI. The DNA of the CDR3 is TGTGCCTGGGGAGGAGGAAACACCATATATTTT. It is translated as CAWGGGNTIYF.

This clonotype was picked up many times. The chain combines TRBV6-5 with TRBJ1-6, with D possibly being TRBD1 (5 bases). The germline CDR1 and CDR2 sequences are MNHEY and SVGAGI. V shed 0 bases and J shed 7 bases, with 13 bases lying between them. The CDR3 length is 16 residues. CDR3 loop: CASSYSRRGRNSPLHF. The CDR3, as DNA: TGTGCCAGCAGTTACTCGAGAAGGGGCCGAAATTCACCCCTCCACTTT.

This clonotype was seen repeatedly, ten times or more. The V and J genes are TRBV29-1 and TRBJ2-7; the D gene is possibly TRBD1 (6 bases). CDR1 and CDR2 (germline): SQVTM, ANQGSEA. The CDR3 is 12 residues long. The ends were cut back, 5 bases at V and 3 bases at J, with 11 bases in the middle. CDR3 in DNA: TGCAGCGTTAGGCAGGACAGCTACGAGCAGTACTTC. Protein: CSVRQDSYEQYF.

The chain has TRBV5-1 and TRBJ2-5; a possible D gene is TRBD1 (6 bases). Germline-derived CDR1 and CDR2 are SGHRS and YFSETQ. V lost 5 bases to trimming and J lost 5 bases, with 10 bases between them. The CDR3 contains 12 residues. The CDR3 spells CASRTGTETQYF. CDR3 nucleotides: TGCGCCAGCAGGACAGGCACGGAGACCCAGTACTTC.

This clonotype showed up many times. The chain has TRBV5-5 and TRBJ1-2; no reliable D call. CDR3 length: 16 amino acids. Germline V lookup: CDR1 SGHKS, CDR2 YYEKEE (reference sequence). Trimming took off 0 bases at V and 5 bases at J, with 17 bases between the two ends. For the CDR3, the DNA is TGTGCCAGCAGCTTGGGGGTTTTCAGCACCCAATATGGCTACACCTTC. Its protein is CASSLGVFSTQYGYTF.

The chain has TRBV5-4 and TRBJ2-7; 7 positions match TRBD1. With V trimmed by 5 bases and J by 0 bases, 8 bases remained unmatched. Germline V gene sequence: CDR1 SGHNT, CDR2 YYREEE (reference sequence). The CDR3 extends over 15 amino acids. The CDR3 sequence: CASSQDRLSSYEQYF. Written as DNA, the CDR3 is TGTGCCAGCAGTCAGGACAGGTTGAGCTCCTACGAGCAGTACTTC. The full variable domain, with the rest looked up from reference TRBV5-4 and TRBJ2-7, is ETGVTQSPTHLIKTRGQQVTLRCSSQSGHNTVSWYQQALGQGPQFIFQYYREEENGRGNFPPRFSGLQFPNYSSELNVNALELDDSALYLCASSQDRLSSYEQYFGPGTRLTVT.

This clonotype has a count of ten or more. The rearrangement links TRBV5-1 to TRBJ2-1; tentative D call: TRBD1 (6 bases). Germline CDR1 SGHRS, CDR2 YFSETQ. The CDR3 runs 15 residues. Trimming cost V 4 bases and J 1 base, with 12 bases left between them. The CDR3 loop reads CASSGTPYSYNEQFF. CDR3 nucleotide sequence: TGCGCCAGCAGCGGGACACCATATTCCTACAATGAGCAGTTCTTC.

This clonotype was detected many times. This rearrangement joins TRBV2 to TRBJ2-2; 7 positions match TRBD1. There are 15 residues in the CDR3. CDR1 and CDR2 (germline): SNHLY, FYNNEI. V shed 2 bases, J shed 4 bases, and the junction held 4 bases outside the gene matches. The CDR3 loop reads CASSERDSFTGELFF. CDR3 DNA: TGTGCCAGCAGTGAAAGGGACAGCTTCACCGGGGAGCTGTTTTTT.

By share, this clonotype ranks as medium-sized (0.01 to 0.1%). This chain joins TRBV20-1 and TRBJ2-2; 12 bases align to TRBD2. With V trimmed by 2 bases and J by 4 bases, 5 bases remained unmatched. Germline V gene lookup returns CDR1 DFQATT and CDR2 SNEGSKA (reference sequence). This CDR3 has 16 residues. CDR3 bases: TGCAGTGCTAGACTAGCGGGGGGGCTGGTCACCGGGGAGCTGTTTTTT. It translates to CSARLAGGLVTGELFF.

Within the sample, this clonotype is medium-sized (0.01 to 0.1%). V and J are TRBV5-4 and TRBJ2-7, with D possibly matching TRBD1 (6 bases). This CDR3 contains 14 residues. V lost 2 bases, J lost 0 bases, and 9 bases lay in between. The germline V gene has CDR1 SGHNT and CDR2 YYREEE (reference sequence). DNA for the CDR3: TGTGCCAGCAGCTTTACAGGGAGCTCCTACGAGCAGTACTTC. It translates to CASSFTGSSYEQYF.

This clonotype has at least ten counts. The chain uses TRBV19 and TRBJ1-1; D remains ambiguous. This CDR3 has 12 residues. Per germline, CDR1 LNHDA and CDR2 SQIVND (reference sequence). The V end lost 7 bases, the J end lost 5 bases, and 11 bases lay between the germline ends. CDR3 sequence: CASTDTGTEAFF. CDR3 bases: TGTGCCAGTACCGACACGGGGACTGAAGCTTTCTTT.

This clonotype appeared many times. V gene TRBV6-6 combines with J gene TRBJ2-2; D ambiguous. CDR3 length: 17 amino acids. CDR1 and CDR2 from the germline V gene are MNHNY and SVGAGI (reference sequence). V gave up 7 bases and J gave up 2 bases, with 20 bases separating them. CDR3 in DNA: TGTGCCAGCACCCACCTAGGGCCCCCAGCAAACACCGGGGAGCTGTTTTTT. This gives the protein CASTHLGPPANTGELFF.

By share, this clonotype ranks as medium-sized. V and J are TRBV25-1 and TRBJ1-2; D not certain. This CDR3 is built from 15 residues. The V end was cut by 8 bases, the J end by 0 bases, with 16 bases between. Germline V gives CDR1 MGHDK, CDR2 SYGVNS. The CDR3 DNA is TGTGCCAGCGAAGGGAATTCCCCACCTAACTATGGCTACACCTTC. Amino acid sequence: CASEGNSPPNYGYTF.

This clonotype was recorded at least ten times. The CDR3 protein is CASSSGGQAGGNNEQFF. The DNA of the CDR3 is TGTGCCAGCAGCTCCGGCGGGCAGGCGGGGGGGAACAATGAGCAGTTCTTC. The chain uses TRBV7-3 and TRBJ2-1; 9 nucleotides agree with TRBD2. CDR3 length: 17 amino acids. Per germline, CDR1 SGHTA and CDR2 FQGTGA. The V and J ends lost 4 bases and 5 bases, in that order; junction bases with no gene match: 12.

There are many counts of this clonotype. V usage is TRBV10-2 and J usage is TRBJ2-5; D gene ambiguous. CDR1 is WSHSY and CDR2 is SAAADI in the germline V gene. The CDR3 runs 13 residues. V was pared by 6 bases and J by 5 bases, with 13 bases between. The CDR3 DNA sequence: TGCGCCAGCAGCCCCGGGTTCAGGGAGACCCAGTACTTC. Translated, it gives CASSPGFRETQYF.

This clonotype was seen many times. The V and J genes are TRBV13 and TRBJ1-6, with no clear D. V lost 2 bases to trimming and J lost 6 bases, with 5 bases between them. CDR3 length: 13 amino acids. Germline-derived CDR1 and CDR2 are PRHDT and FYEKMQ (reference sequence). This chain's CDR3 is CASSLLTNSPLHF. CDR3 nucleotides: TGTGCCAGCAGCTTATTGACTAATTCACCCCTCCACTTT.

This clonotype was seen repeatedly, ten times or more. This chain uses TRBV7-6 with TRBJ1-2, with TRBD1 matching over 7 bases. After removal of 10 bases from V and 8 bases from J, the junction contained 28 bases not matched to a gene. CDR3 length: 18 amino acids. Germline lookup yields CDR1 SGHVS and CDR2 FNYEAQ. CDR3 protein: CATVNLRDRYRGPRGYTF. Here the CDR3 DNA reads TGTGCCACCGTAAACCTTCGGGACCGCTACAGGGGCCCCAGGGGCTACACCTTC.